The T cell receptor beta chain under discussion was sequenced for a study of glioma-infiltrating T cells. Broader study findings: Tissue and blood shared very few CDR3 sequences. Tissue-blood divergence was below expectation in non-neoplastic patients, above in gliomas.

This CDR3 is built from 14 residues. CDR1 and CDR2 from the germline V gene are LNHNV and YYDKDF (reference sequence). The V and J ends lost 5 bases and 3 bases respectively, with 13 bases between them. In this sample, this clonotype turned up many times. The antigen remains undetermined. TCR alpha and beta CDR3 regions were amplified from RNA using iRepertoire nested multiplex PCR. Via MiXCR, TCRdb re-called the multiplex PCR reads, giving one row per CDR3 protein. The repertoire includes under 50,000 distinct CDR3 sequences, approximately 20% of them detected once, and around 6.3% sits in the top ten.

This TCR derives from a human donor with low-grade glioma or glioblastoma, undergoing nonglioma brain surgery, or in good health (not recorded which). The specimen was glioma tissue, nonneoplastic brain tissue, or PBMCs (not recorded which). The chain joins TRBV15 to TRBJ1-1; no firm D call. The CDR3 DNA is TGTGCCACCAGCGGGCGGCCGGTGGACACTGAAGCTTTCTTT. It specifies CATSGRPVDTEAFF. Variable domain in full (rest from reference TRBV15 and TRBJ1-1): DAMVIQNPRYQVTQFGKPVTLSCSQTLNHNVMYWYQQKSSQAPKLLFHYYDKDFNNEADTPDNFQSRRPNTSFCFLDIRSPGLGDTAMYLCATSGRPVDTEAFFGQGTRLTVV.